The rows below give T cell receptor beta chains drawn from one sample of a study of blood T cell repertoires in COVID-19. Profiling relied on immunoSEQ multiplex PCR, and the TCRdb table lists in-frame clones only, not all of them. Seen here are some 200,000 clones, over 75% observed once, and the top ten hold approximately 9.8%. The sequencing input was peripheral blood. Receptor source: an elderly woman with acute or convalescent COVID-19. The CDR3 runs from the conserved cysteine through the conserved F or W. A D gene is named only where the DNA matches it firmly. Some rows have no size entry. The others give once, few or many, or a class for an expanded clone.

CDR3aa: CATWDTGGNEQFF; CDR3nt: TGTGCCACCTGGGACACTGGGGGTAATGAGCAGTTCTTC; j_gene: TRBJ2-1; abundance: .; d_gene: .; v_gene: TRBV3-1/TRBV3-2
CDR3aa: CASSSHRGTEAFF; CDR3nt: TGTGCCAGCAGCTCCCACCGCGGAACTGAAGCTTTCTTT; j_gene: TRBJ1-1; abundance: .; d_gene: .; v_gene: TRBV7-3
CDR3aa: CASGLTDTQYF; CDR3nt: TGTGCTAGTGGCCTCACAGATACGCAGTATTTT; j_gene: TRBJ2-3; abundance: .; d_gene: .; v_gene: TRBV12-5
CDR3aa: CASRLHNNSPLHF; CDR3nt: TGTGCCAGCAGACTACACAATAATTCACCCCTCCACTTT; j_gene: TRBJ1-6; abundance: .; d_gene: .; v_gene: TRBV11-2
CDR3aa: CASSPPGKGGSSGNTIYF; CDR3nt: TGTGCCAGCTCACCACCGGGGAAGGGAGGGTCCTCTGGAAACACCATATATTTT; j_gene: TRBJ1-3; abundance: .; d_gene: .; v_gene: TRBV18
CDR3aa: CASSLQHGEEAFF; CDR3nt: TGTGCCAGCTCACTTCAGCACGGAGAAGAAGCTTTCTTT; j_gene: TRBJ1-1; abundance: once; d_gene: .; v_gene: TRBV18
CDR3aa: CASSPTSGKETQYF; CDR3nt: TGTGCCAGCAGCCCGACTAGCGGGAAGGAGACCCAGTACTTC; j_gene: TRBJ2-5; abundance: .; d_gene: TRBD2; v_gene: TRBV11-3
CDR3aa: CASSLGTGGINYEQFF; CDR3nt: TGCGCCAGCAGCTTGGGGACAGGGGGGATAAATTATGAGCAGTTCTTC; j_gene: TRBJ2-1; abundance: .; d_gene: TRBD1; v_gene: TRBV5-1
CDR3aa: CASSPRTDGSDEKLFF; CDR3nt: TGTGCCAGCAGCCCTAGGACAGACGGAAGTGATGAAAAACTGTTTTTT; j_gene: TRBJ1-4; abundance: .; d_gene: .; v_gene: TRBV7-7
CDR3aa: CAARGTGTEAFF; CDR3nt: TGTGCCGCCAGGGGAACGGGCACTGAAGCTTTCTTT; j_gene: TRBJ1-1; abundance: once; d_gene: .; v_gene: TRBV7-2
CDR3aa: CASQGRDRVGSGNTIYF; CDR3nt: TGTGCCAGCCAGGGACGGGACAGGGTGGGTTCCGGAAACACCATATATTTT; j_gene: TRBJ1-3; abundance: .; d_gene: TRBD1; v_gene: TRBV11-3
CDR3aa: CASRSGPGTEAFF; CDR3nt: TGTGCCAGCAGGTCAGGGCCAGGCACTGAAGCTTTCTTT; j_gene: TRBJ1-1; abundance: .; d_gene: .; v_gene: TRBV11-3
CDR3aa: CASSSLEEGDTQYF; CDR3nt: TGTGCCAGCAGCTCGCTAGAGGAGGGAGATACGCAGTATTTT; j_gene: TRBJ2-3; abundance: .; d_gene: .; v_gene: TRBV7-9
CDR3aa: CASSQDTLAYNEQFF; CDR3nt: TGTGCCAGCAGCCAAGATACCCTAGCCTACAATGAGCAGTTCTTC; j_gene: TRBJ2-1; abundance: .; d_gene: .; v_gene: TRBV3-1/TRBV3-2
CDR3aa: CASRESTNYGYTF; CDR3nt: TGTGCCAGCAGAGAATCTACTAACTATGGCTACACCTTC; j_gene: TRBJ1-2; abundance: .; d_gene: .; v_gene: TRBV12-3/TRBV12-4